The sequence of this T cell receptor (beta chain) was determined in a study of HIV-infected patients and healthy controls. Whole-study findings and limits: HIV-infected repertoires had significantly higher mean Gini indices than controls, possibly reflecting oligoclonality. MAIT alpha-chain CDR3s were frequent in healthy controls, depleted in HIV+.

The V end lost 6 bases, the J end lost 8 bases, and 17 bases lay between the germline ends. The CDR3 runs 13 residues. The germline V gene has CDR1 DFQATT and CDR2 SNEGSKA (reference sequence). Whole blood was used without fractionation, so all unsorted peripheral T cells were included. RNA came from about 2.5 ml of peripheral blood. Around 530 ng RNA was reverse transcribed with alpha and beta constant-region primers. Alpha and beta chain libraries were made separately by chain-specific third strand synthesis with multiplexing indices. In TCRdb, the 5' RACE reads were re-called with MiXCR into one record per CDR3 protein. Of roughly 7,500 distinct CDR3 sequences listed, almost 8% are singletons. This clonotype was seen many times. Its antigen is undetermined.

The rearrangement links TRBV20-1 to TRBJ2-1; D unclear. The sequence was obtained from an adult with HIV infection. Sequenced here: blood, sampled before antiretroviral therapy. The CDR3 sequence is CSALPGRIYEQFF. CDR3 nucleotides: TGCAGTGCACTCCCCGGAAGGATCTATGAGCAGTTCTTC.